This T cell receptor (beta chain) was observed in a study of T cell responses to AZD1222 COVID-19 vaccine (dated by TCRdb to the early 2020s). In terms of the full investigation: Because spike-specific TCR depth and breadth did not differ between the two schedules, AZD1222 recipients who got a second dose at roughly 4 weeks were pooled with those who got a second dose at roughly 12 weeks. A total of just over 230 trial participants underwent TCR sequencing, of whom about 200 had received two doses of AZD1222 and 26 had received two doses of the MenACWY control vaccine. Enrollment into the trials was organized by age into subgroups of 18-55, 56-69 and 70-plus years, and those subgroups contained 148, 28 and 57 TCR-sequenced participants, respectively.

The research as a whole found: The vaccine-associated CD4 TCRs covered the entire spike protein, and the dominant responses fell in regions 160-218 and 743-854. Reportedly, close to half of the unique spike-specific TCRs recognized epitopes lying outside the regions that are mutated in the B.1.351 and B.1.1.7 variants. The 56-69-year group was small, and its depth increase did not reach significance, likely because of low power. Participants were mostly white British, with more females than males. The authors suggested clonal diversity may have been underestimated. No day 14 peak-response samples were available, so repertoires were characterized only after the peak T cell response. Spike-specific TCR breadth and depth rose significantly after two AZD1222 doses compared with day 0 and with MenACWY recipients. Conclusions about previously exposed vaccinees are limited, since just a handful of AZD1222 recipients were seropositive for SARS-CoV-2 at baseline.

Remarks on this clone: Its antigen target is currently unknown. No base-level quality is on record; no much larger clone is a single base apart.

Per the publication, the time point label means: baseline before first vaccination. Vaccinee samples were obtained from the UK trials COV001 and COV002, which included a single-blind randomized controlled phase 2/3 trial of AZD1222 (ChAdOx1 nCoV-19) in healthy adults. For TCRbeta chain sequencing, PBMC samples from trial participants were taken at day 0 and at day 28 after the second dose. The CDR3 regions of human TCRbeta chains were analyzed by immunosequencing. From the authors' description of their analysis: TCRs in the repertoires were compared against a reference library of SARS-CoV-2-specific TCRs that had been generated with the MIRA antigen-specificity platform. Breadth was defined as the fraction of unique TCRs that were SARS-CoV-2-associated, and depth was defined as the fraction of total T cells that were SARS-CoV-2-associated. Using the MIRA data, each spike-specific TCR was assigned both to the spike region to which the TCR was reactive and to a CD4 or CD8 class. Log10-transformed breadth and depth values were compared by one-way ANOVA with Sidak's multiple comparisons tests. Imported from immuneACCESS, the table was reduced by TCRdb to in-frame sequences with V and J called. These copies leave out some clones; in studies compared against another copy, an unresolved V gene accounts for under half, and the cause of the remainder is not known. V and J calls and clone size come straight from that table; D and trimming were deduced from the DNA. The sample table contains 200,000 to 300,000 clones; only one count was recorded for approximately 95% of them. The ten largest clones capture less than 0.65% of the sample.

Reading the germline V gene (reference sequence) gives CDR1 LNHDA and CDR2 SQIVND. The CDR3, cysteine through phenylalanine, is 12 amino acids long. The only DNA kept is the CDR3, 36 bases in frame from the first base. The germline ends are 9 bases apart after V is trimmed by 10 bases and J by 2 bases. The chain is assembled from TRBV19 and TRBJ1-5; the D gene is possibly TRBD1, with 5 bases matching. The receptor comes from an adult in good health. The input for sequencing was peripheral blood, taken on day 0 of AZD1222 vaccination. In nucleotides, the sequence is TGTGCCACCTCGGGGGGCAATCAGCCCCAGCATTTT. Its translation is CATSGGNQPQHF. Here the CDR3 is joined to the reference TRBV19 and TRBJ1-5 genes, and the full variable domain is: DGGITQSPKYLFRKEGQNVTLSCEQNLNHDAMYWYRQDPGQGLRLIYYSQIVNDFQKGDIAEGYSVSREKKESFPLTVTSAQKNPTAFYLCATSGGNQPQHFGDGTRLSIL.